This TCR beta chain stems from a study of blood T cell repertoires in COVID-19. Study-wide context: Samples taken during acute and convalescent COVID-19 were collected in the United States, Italy and Spain.

Method: immunoSEQ multiplex PCR; TCRdb's copy keeps in-frame clones and lacks some. The sample records about 190,000 clones, approximately 84% being singletons. The CDR3 covers 15 residues. The germline V gene encodes CDR1 SGDLS and CDR2 YYNGEE. J gave up 5 bases and V 0 bases, and 5 bases lay outside the gene matches. The J gene is TRBJ1-5, the V gene TRBV9, with 7 bases identical to TRBD1. Specimen: PBMCs or T cells enriched from blood (not recorded which). This sequence was found in a woman aged 30 to 39 who had recovered from COVID-19. This chain's CDR3 is CASSVAGQEDQPQHF. CDR3 nucleotide sequence: TGTGCCAGCAGCGTAGCCGGACAGGAGGATCAGCCCCAGCATTTT.